These 29 T cell receptor beta chains originate from one sample sequenced in a study of blood T cells in healthy people across ages. Then a second PCR, running roughly 7 to 11 cycles, was carried out with a sample-barcoded 5' primer and a J-beta primer mix. MiXCR, run by TCRdb on the 5' RACE reads, gives a single entry per CDR3 protein. The sample carries 1.5 million to 2 million distinct CDR3 sequences, about two fifths recorded once. Sequencing was carried out using blood. These receptor sequences come from a human donor in good health.

This clonotype appeared a single time. This chain uses TRBV12-3 or TRBV12-4 with TRBJ2-1; D gene unclear. This CDR3 comprises 13 residues. Trimming removed 1 base from V and 6 bases from J, with 7 bases in between. CDR3 loop: CASSLGTTNEQFF. In DNA, the CDR3 is TGTGCCAGCAGTTTAGGGACCACCAATGAGCAGTTCTTC.

V is TRBV27 and J is TRBJ2-1, with a weak D call TRBD2 (7 bases). The CDR3 consists of 16 residues. The germline gives CDR1 MNHEY, CDR2 SMNVEV (reference sequence). V dropped 3 bases and J dropped 0 bases, with 12 bases sitting between them. CDR3 amino acids: CASSFYGGPSYNEQFF. CDR3 nucleotides: TGTGCCAGCAGTTTTTACGGGGGGCCCTCCTACAATGAGCAGTTCTTC.

This chain uses TRBV21-1 with TRBJ2-1. TRBV21-1 is annotated as a pseudogene. The CDR3 is 11 amino acids. CDR3 nucleotides: TGTGCCAGCAGCATCCAAGGGTGGCGGTTCTTC. It yields the protein CASSIQGWRFF.

J is TRBJ2-7 and V is TRBV7-3, with 12 bases lining up with TRBD2. TRBJ2-5 matches the DNA end more closely, so the J call is doubtful. This CDR3 has 15 residues. Germline values: CDR1 SGHTA, CDR2 FQGTGA. For the CDR3, the DNA is TGTGCCAGCAGGTCTAGCGGGAGGGCCGATGAGACCCAGTACTTC. The encoded protein is CASRSSGRADETQYF.

The chain recombines TRBV12-3 or TRBV12-4 with TRBJ1-4; D is ambiguous. V was shortened by 6 bases and J by 6 bases, with 14 bases between the two germline ends. This CDR3 spans 14 amino acids. The CDR3 DNA is TGTGCCAGCAGCCTTACTTCAACGGATGAAAAACTGTTTTTT. Translation: CASSLTSTDEKLFF.

The J gene is TRBJ1-1, the V gene TRBV24-1; 10 bases match TRBD1. This CDR3 spans 15 amino acids. CDR1 KGHDR and CDR2 SFDVKD come from the germline V gene. V dropped 4 bases and J dropped 3; count of bases not matched to a gene: 4. The CDR3: CATSESGTGDTEAFF. Written as DNA, the CDR3 is TGTGCCACCAGTGAATCCGGGACAGGGGACACTGAAGCTTTCTTT.

In its sample, this clonotype was seen many times. This chain connects TRBV7-2 to TRBJ2-7; the match to TRBD2 covers 9 bases. Per germline, CDR1 SGHTA and CDR2 FQGNSA. The CDR3 contains 15 residues. Germline trimming cut 5 bases from V and 0 bases from J; bases unmatched to any gene: 5. CDR3 DNA: TGTGCCAGCAGCACTTCTAGCGGGATCTCCTACGAGCAGTACTTC. It yields the protein CASSTSSGISYEQYF.

This clonotype was picked up a small number of times. The chain couples TRBV4-3 to TRBJ2-5; 9 bases fit TRBD2. This CDR3 has 17 residues. The V gene's germline CDR1 is LGHNA and CDR2 YSLEER. J lost 2 bases, V lost 4 bases, and 11 bases had no gene match. CDR3 protein: CASSPSGASGEQETQYF. The DNA of the CDR3 is TGCGCCAGCAGCCCTTCAGGAGCTAGCGGGGAACAAGAGACCCAGTACTTC.

The rearrangement links TRBV6-2 or TRBV6-3 to TRBJ2-7, with TRBD1 identical over 10 bases. V trimming: 8 bases; J trimming: 5 bases; junction bases outside the gene matches: 12. The CDR3 loop spans 15 amino acids. Germline loops: CDR1 MNHEY, CDR2 SVGEGT. The CDR3 DNA reads TGTGCCAGCGAGTACGACCGGGACAGGGGTCACGAGCAGTACTTC. Amino acid sequence: CASEYDRDRGHEQYF.

This clonotype was seen only a few times. The rearrangement links TRBV4-3 to TRBJ2-3; the D gene is possibly TRBD2 (6 bases). This CDR3 has 15 amino acids. V was trimmed by 0 bases and J by 6 bases, leaving 13 bases between them. CDR1 is LGHNA and CDR2 is YSLEER in the germline V gene. CDR3 bases: TGCGCCAGCAGCCAAGATCGGGGGTCGGGGGATACGCAGTATTTT. Its protein product is CASSQDRGSGDTQYF.

The rearrangement uses TRBV4-3 and TRBJ1-4; TRBD1 might be the D (6 bases). Germline-derived CDR1 and CDR2 are LGHNA and YSLEER. The V end lost 1 base, the J end lost 7 bases, and 13 bases lay between the germline ends. The CDR3 sequence is 15 residues long. CDR3: CASSQGEGDGEKLFF. Written as DNA, the CDR3 is TGCGCCAGCAGCCAAGGAGAGGGGGATGGTGAAAAACTGTTTTTT.

The V gene is TRBV10-3, the J gene TRBJ2-3; 11 bases map to TRBD2. With V trimmed by 4 bases and J by 2 bases, 8 bases remained unmatched. The CDR3 length is 17 residues. CDR1 and CDR2 from the germline V gene are ENHRY and SYGVKD. This CDR3 reads CAISGFSSGGYTDTQYF. CDR3 in DNA: TGTGCCATCAGTGGGTTTTCTAGCGGGGGGTACACAGATACGCAGTATTTT.

This clonotype was counted many times. The rearrangement links TRBV7-2 to TRBJ1-5, with 7 bases matching TRBD1. The germline CDR1 and CDR2 sequences are SGHTA and FQGNSA. CDR3 length: 13 residues. V lost 5 bases and J lost 5; bases outside the gene matches: 3. The CDR3 DNA reads as TGTGCCAGCAGCCCTACAGGGGATCAGCCCCAGCATTTT. It encodes CASSPTGDQPQHF.

Notes on this clonotype: The germline gene is not matched at one end of the junction; a read error may be the cause. This sequence joins TRBV7-6 and TRBJ2-1, with no clear D. The CDR3 spans 17 residues. Germline-derived CDR1 and CDR2 are SGHVS and FNYEAQ. The CDR3 bases are TGTGCCGGCAGCCCTGATGAGGCTGGGTTTTCCTACAATGAGCAGTTCTTC. Its protein product is CAGSPDEAGFSYNEQFF.

The chain uses TRBV12-3 or TRBV12-4 and TRBJ1-2; 8 bases are a match to TRBD1. This CDR3 contains 15 residues. Unmatched junction bases numbered 8, after V lost 2 bases and J lost 6 bases. CDR3 protein: CASSLIQGGKDGYTF. The CDR3 DNA reads TGTGCCAGCAGTTTAATACAGGGGGGGAAAGATGGCTACACCTTC.

J is TRBJ2-1 and V is TRBV3-1; possibly TRBD1 for D (6 bases). The CDR3 has 15 residues. Trimming took off 6 bases at V and 7 bases at J, with 19 bases between the two ends. Per the germline V gene, CDR1 is LGHDT and CDR2 is YNNKEL (reference sequence). The CDR3 loop is CASSLSRGTSNEQFF. In nucleotides, the CDR3 is TGTGCCAGCAGTTTATCCAGAGGGACATCAAATGAGCAGTTCTTC.

The gene calls are TRBV4-2 and TRBJ2-6, with no clear D. The CDR3 totals 20 residues. CDR1 and CDR2 from the germline V gene are LGHNA and YNFKEQ. Trimming took 0 bases from V and 1 from J, leaving 19 bases between them. The CDR3 reads CASSQDFEEPFKSGANVLTF. DNA of the CDR3: TGTGCCAGCAGCCAAGACTTCGAAGAGCCCTTCAAGTCTGGGGCCAACGTCCTGACTTTC.

The V call is TRBV29-1, the J call TRBJ2-7; D call uncertain. CDR1 is SQVTM and CDR2 is ANQGSEA in the germline V gene. V lost 4 bases and J lost 1, with 17 bases in between. This CDR3 is built from 15 residues. The CDR3 region is CSVAGIGFKSYEQYF. Written as DNA, the CDR3 is TGCAGCGTTGCAGGTATTGGTTTCAAATCCTACGAGCAGTACTTC.

The chain employs TRBV5-1 and TRBJ2-3; a possible D gene is TRBD2 (6 bases). This CDR3 spans 17 amino acids. Germline values: CDR1 SGHRS, CDR2 YFSETQ. With 2 bases removed from V and 3 bases from J, the gap between germline ends came to 19 bases. The CDR3: CASSLGADRRGTDTQYF. The DNA of the CDR3 is TGCGCCAGCAGCTTAGGTGCCGATCGGCGGGGTACAGATACGCAGTATTTT.

V and J are TRBV7-8 and TRBJ2-3, with 11 bases identical to TRBD2. The germline gives CDR1 SGHVS, CDR2 FQNEAQ. With V trimmed by 5 bases and J by 6 bases, 10 bases remained unmatched. The CDR3 runs to 16 residues. CDR3 nucleotides: TGTGCCAGCAGCCATGGACTAGCGGGTATAGGGGATACGCAGTATTTT. It is translated as CASSHGLAGIGDTQYF.

The chain has TRBV5-1 and TRBJ2-5, with D unclear. V was shortened by 5 bases and J by 1 base, with 15 bases between the two germline ends. Germline lookup yields CDR1 SGHRS and CDR2 YFSETQ. This CDR3 has 15 amino acids. CDR3 nucleotides: TGCGCCAGCAGACATCGCGGCTACCGCCAAGAGACCCAGTACTTC. Amino acids: CASRHRGYRQETQYF.

As regards this clonotype: Its ends do not fully match the called genes, so a read error is possible. The chain is built from TRBV5-1 and TRBJ2-1; the match to TRBD2 covers 8 bases. Germline V gene sequence: CDR1 SGHRS, CDR2 YFSETQ. CDR3 length: 15 residues. DNA for the CDR3: TGCGCCGGCAGCTTTATGGCGGGGGGTTACAATGAGCAGTTCTTC. Translation: CAGSFMAGGYNEQFF.

The chain links TRBV29-1 to TRBJ1-5, with 7 bases identical to TRBD1. The junction had 4 bases not matched to a gene; V was cut back by 7 bases and J by 4 bases. CDR1 is SQVTM and CDR2 is ANQGSEA in the germline V gene. The CDR3 is 12 amino acids. The CDR3 reads CSGRGANQPQHF. DNA of the CDR3: TGCAGCGGCAGGGGGGCGAATCAGCCCCAGCATTTT. Looking up the rest from reference TRBV29-1 and TRBJ1-5 gives the full variable domain: SAVISQKPSRDICQRGTSLTIQCQVDSQVTMMFWYRQQPGQSLTLIATANQGSEATYESGFVIDKFPISRPNLTFSTLTVSNMSPEDSSIYLCSGRGANQPQHFGDGTRLSIL.

The chain is built from TRBV7-2 and TRBJ2-1; D is possibly TRBD1 or TRBD2 (5 bases each). The CDR3 sequence is 16 residues long. V dropped 6 bases and J dropped 4 bases, with 19 bases sitting between them. CDR1 SGHTA and CDR2 FQGNSA come from the germline V gene. Here the CDR3 DNA reads TGTGCCAGCAGTCCTGACATGGGGGAATTTTACAATGAGCAGTTCTTC. Translation: CASSPDMGEFYNEQFF.

In DNA, the CDR3 is TGTGCCAGCAGCTCTAACAGGGGTGAGCAGTTCTTC. Protein sequence: CASSSNRGEQFF. The rearrangement uses TRBV7-2 and TRBJ2-1, with 7 bases identical to TRBD1. This CDR3 has 12 amino acids. The ends lost 4 bases at V and 9 bases at J; junction bases unmatched: 3. Germline CDR1 is SGHTA and CDR2 is FQGNSA.

The chain has TRBV27 and TRBJ2-7; 9 bases fit TRBD1. Germline lookup yields CDR1 MNHEY and CDR2 SMNVEV (reference sequence). V lost 3 bases, J lost 4 bases, and 7 bases stayed unmatched. CDR3 size: 15 residues. Written as DNA, the CDR3 is TGTGCCAGCAGTTTGAGGACAGGGGCAGAATACGAGCAGTACTTC. Residues: CASSLRTGAEYEQYF.

About this clonotype itself: A single base separates this from a much larger clone, so it may be a read error. The chain recombines TRBV29-1 with TRBJ2-6; weak D call: TRBD1 (5 bases). The CDR3 runs to 12 residues. Germline-derived CDR1 and CDR2 are SQVTM and ANQGSEA. The CDR3 nucleotides are TGCAGCGTACTTACTGGGGCCAACGTCCGGACTTTC. Its protein product is CSVLTGANVRTF.

This chain connects TRBV6-6 to TRBJ1-5; 8 bases map to TRBD1. This CDR3 contains 16 residues. Germline-derived CDR1 and CDR2 are MNHNY and SVGAGI (reference sequence). V was pared by 4 bases and J by 0 bases, with 5 bases of the junction left unmatched. The CDR3 spells CASSLGTGYSNQPQHF. CDR3 nucleotide sequence: TGTGCCAGCAGTTTGGGGACAGGTTATAGCAATCAGCCCCAGCATTTT.

The chain couples TRBV10-3 to TRBJ1-2; D unclear. The germline V gene has CDR1 ENHRY and CDR2 SYGVKD. The CDR3 consists of 12 residues. V was cut by 5 bases and J by 7 bases, with 11 bases left in between. CDR3 bases: TGTGCCATCAGTCGCCCATCCGGTGGCTACACCTTC. Translation: CAISRPSGGYTF.